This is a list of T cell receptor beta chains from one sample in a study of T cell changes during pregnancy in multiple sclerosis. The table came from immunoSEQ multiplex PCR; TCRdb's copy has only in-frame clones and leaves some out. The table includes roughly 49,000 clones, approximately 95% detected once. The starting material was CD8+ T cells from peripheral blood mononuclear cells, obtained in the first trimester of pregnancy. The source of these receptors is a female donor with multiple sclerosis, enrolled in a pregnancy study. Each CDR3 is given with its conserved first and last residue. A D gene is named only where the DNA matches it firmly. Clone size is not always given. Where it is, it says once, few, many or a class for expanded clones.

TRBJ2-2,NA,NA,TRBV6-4,TGTGCCAGCAGTGACTCGACGACAAACACCGGGGAGCTGTTTTTT,CASSDSTTNTGELFF
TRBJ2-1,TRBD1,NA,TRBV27,TGTGCCAGCAGTTTAAGGACAGGGAAAAAGTTCTTC,CASSLRTGKKFF
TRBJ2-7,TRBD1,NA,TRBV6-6,TGTGCCAGCAGTTACATGGGACAGGGCACCTACGAGCAGTACTTC,CASSYMGQGTYEQYF
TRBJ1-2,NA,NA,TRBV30,TGTGCCTGGAATCAGGGGTTTAGCTCGGAAGGCTACACCTTC,CAWNQGFSSEGYTF
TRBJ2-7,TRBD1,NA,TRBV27,TGTGCCAGCAGTATTATCCGGGACAGACCTTACGAGCAGTACTTC,CASSIIRDRPYEQYF
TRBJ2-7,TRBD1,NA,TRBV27,TGTGCCAGCAGAACAAGACAGGGAGCCTACGAGCAGTACTTC,CASRTRQGAYEQYF
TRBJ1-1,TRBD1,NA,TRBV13,TGTGCCAGCAGCCCTACCAAACTACAGGGGGCGTTCTACACTGAAGCTTTCTTT,CASSPTKLQGAFYTEAFF
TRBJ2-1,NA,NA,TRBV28,TGTGCCAGTAGAGTCGACTACAATGAGCAGTTCTTC,CASRVDYNEQFF
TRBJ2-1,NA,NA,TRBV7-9,TGTGCCAGCAGCTTAGAGCTAGTCGCTGAGCAGTTCTTC,CASSLELVAEQFF
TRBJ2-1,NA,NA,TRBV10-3,TGTGCCATCAGTGAGGGGAGGATTCGACTCCCAAAGAAGGATGAGCAGTTCTTC,CAISEGRIRLPKKDEQFF
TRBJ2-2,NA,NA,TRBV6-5,TGTGCCAGCAGTTACACCGGGAACACCGGGGAGCTGTTTTTT,CASSYTGNTGELFF
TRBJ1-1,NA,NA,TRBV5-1,TGCGCCAGCAGCTTGGATCCGGGAGGGAACACTGAAGCTTTCTTT,CASSLDPGGNTEAFF
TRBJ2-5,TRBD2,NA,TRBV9,TGTGCCAGCAGCGTAGTAGGACTAGCGGGACAAGAGACCCAGTACTTC,CASSVVGLAGQETQYF
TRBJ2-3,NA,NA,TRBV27,TGTGCCAGCGGAACGGGAGATACGCAGTATTTT,CASGTGDTQYF
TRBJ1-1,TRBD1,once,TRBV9,TGTGCCAGCAGCACCGGGACAGAGTTCATGAACACTGAAGCTTTCTTT,CASSTGTEFMNTEAFF
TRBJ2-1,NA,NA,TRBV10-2,TGCGCCAGCAGTCCTACAGAGTACAATGAGCAGTTCTTC,CASSPTEYNEQFF
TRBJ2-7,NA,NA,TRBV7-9,TGTGCCAGCAGGGACAGAACCTCCTACGAGCAGTACTTC,CASRDRTSYEQYF
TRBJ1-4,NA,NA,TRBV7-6,TGTGCCAGCAGCTCAGATCAGGGGACGGATGAAAAACTGTTTTTT,CASSSDQGTDEKLFF
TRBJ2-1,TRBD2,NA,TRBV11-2,TGTGCCAGCAGCGACCGGACTAGCGGGAGTAGTGAGCAGTTCTTC,CASSDRTSGSSEQFF
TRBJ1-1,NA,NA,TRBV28,TGTGCCAGCAGCAAAAGGGGGAAGGGGGCTGAAGCTTTCTTT,CASSKRGKGAEAFF
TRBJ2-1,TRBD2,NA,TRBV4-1,TGCGCCAGCAGCCAAGATCGGGTGACTAGCGGGAGCAATGAGCAGTTCTTC,CASSQDRVTSGSNEQFF
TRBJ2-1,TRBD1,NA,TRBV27,TGTGCCAGCAGTTTATCTTCGGGACAGTCCTCCTACAATGAGCAGTTCTTC,CASSLSSGQSSYNEQFF
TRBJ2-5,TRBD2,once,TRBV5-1,TGCGCCAGCAGCTTTGGCGGGAGACCTTCGGAGACCCAGTACTTC,CASSFGGRPSETQYF
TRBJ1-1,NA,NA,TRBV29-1,TGCAGCGTACAGGGGAACACTGAAGCTTTCTTT,CSVQGNTEAFF
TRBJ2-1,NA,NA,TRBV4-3,TGCGCCAGCAGCCAAGAGGTGGGGGGTGGGGCTAGTCCCTTCAATGAGCAGTTCTTC,CASSQEVGGGASPFNEQFF
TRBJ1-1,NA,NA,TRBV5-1,TGCGCCAGCAGCTTGGGAGGGTCACACACTGAAGCTTTCTTT,CASSLGGSHTEAFF
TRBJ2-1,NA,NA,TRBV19,TGTGCCAGTAGTACCGAGATTTCCTACAATGAGCAGTTCTTC,CASSTEISYNEQFF
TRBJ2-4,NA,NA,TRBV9,TGTGCCAGCAGCGTAGAGGCCTCGAGGGCTAAAAACATTCAGTACTTC,CASSVEASRAKNIQYF
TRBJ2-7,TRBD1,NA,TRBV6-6,TGTGCCAGCAGCCCATCCGGGACAGGGATTTCCTACGAGCAGTACTTC,CASSPSGTGISYEQYF
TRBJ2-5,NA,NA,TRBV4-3,TGCGCCAGCAGCCAAGGCAGGGGCATGGAGACCCAGTACTTC,CASSQGRGMETQYF
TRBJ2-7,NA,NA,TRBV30,TGTGCCTGGAGTGTACTCATTGCCACCCGCTACGAGCAGTACTTC,CAWSVLIATRYEQYF
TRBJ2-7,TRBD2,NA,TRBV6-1,TGTGCCGGCGAGGGCGGGAGCTCCTACGAGCAGTACTTC,CAGEGGSSYEQYF
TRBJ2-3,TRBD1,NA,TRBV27,TGTGCCAGCAGCTACCGGGACAGGGGACCAGATACGCAGTATTTT,CASSYRDRGPDTQYF
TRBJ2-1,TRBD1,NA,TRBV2,TGTGCCAGCAGTGATCCTAAGGGACAGTACAATGAGCAGTTCTTC,CASSDPKGQYNEQFF
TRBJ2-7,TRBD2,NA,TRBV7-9,TGTGCCAGCAGCCCCTCGGGACTATTCTACTACGAGCAGTACTTC,CASSPSGLFYYEQYF
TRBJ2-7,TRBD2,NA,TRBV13,TGTGCCAGCAGCTCCCGGGGACTAGCGGGAGTCCTAACGGTTGACGAGCAGTACTTC,CASSSRGLAGVLTVDEQYF
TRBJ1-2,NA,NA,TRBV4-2,TGTGCCAGCAGCCCTAGGGACAATTCGTATGGCTACACCTTC,CASSPRDNSYGYTF
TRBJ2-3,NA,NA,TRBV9,TGTGCCAGCAGCGTAGGGGGGGACCCCCGAGACACAGATACGCAGTATTTT,CASSVGGDPRDTDTQYF
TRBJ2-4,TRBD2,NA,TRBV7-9,TGTGCCAGCAGCTTTCCTTCTAGCGGGAGTATTAGGGCCAAAAACATTCAGTACTTC,CASSFPSSGSIRAKNIQYF
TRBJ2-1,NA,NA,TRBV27,TGTGCCAGCAGCATAAGGGGTAATGAGCAGTTCTTC,CASSIRGNEQFF
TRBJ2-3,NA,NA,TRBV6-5,TGTGCCAGCAGCAACGGACACACTAGCACAGATACGCAGTATTTT,CASSNGHTSTDTQYF
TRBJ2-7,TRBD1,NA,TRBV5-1,TGCGCCAGCAGCTCCCCCGGGACAGGGTCCGAGCAGTACTTC,CASSSPGTGSEQYF
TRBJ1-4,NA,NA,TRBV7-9,TGTGCCAGCAGCTTGGTTGTCAGTAATGAAAAACTGTTTTTT,CASSLVVSNEKLFF
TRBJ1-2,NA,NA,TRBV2,TGTGCCAGCAGTGAACTCGTACTGCCCTCTAACTATGGCTACACCTTC,CASSELVLPSNYGYTF
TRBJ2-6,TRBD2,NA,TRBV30,TGTGCCTGGGGCTCGAGAGCGGGAGCTGCAAACTCTGGGGCCAACGTCCTGACTTTC,CAWGSRAGAANSGANVLTF
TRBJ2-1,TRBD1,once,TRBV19,TGTGCCAGTAGTACAGGGGGCTCCTACAATGAGCAGTTCTTC,CASSTGGSYNEQFF
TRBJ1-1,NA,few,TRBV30,TGTGCCTGGAGTGTAGCCCTCATGAACACTGAAGCTTTCTTT,CAWSVALMNTEAFF
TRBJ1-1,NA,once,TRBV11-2,TGTGCCAGCAGCATAGAGTGGACAGCACCGAACACTGAAGCTTTCTTT,CASSIEWTAPNTEAFF
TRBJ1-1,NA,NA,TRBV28,TGTGCCAGCCAGGGGAACACTGAAGCTTTCTTT,CASQGNTEAFF
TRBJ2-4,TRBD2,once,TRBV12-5,TGTGCTAGTGGTTTGGTACCCGATGGCGGGAGGGTAGGGTGGAAAAACATTCAGTACTTC,CASGLVPDGGRVGWKNIQYF
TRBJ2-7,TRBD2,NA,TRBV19,TGTGCCAGTAGTTCTCTTCGGACTAGCGGGAGTGGCGAGCAGTACTTC,CASSSLRTSGSGEQYF